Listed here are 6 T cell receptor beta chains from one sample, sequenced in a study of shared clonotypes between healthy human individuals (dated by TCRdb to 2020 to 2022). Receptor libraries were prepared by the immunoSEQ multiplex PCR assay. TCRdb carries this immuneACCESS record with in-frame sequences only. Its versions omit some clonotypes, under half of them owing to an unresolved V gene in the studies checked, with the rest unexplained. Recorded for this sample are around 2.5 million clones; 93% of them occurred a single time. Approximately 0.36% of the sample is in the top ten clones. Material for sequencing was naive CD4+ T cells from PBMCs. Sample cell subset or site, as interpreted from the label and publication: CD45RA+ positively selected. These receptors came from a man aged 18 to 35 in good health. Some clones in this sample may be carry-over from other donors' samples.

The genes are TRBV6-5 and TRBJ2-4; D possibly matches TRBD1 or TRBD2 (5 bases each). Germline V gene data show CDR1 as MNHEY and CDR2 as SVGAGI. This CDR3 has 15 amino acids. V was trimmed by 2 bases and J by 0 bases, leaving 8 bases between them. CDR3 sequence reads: CASSYDGGAKNIQYF. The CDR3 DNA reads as TGTGCCAGCAGTTACGATGGGGGAGCCAAAAACATTCAGTACTTC.

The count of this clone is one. The CDR3 is CASRQQNPIYF. The CDR3 region has the DNA TGTGCCAGCAGGCAGCAAAATCCCATATATTTT. V usage is TRBV28 and J usage is TRBJ1-3; D is undetermined. V was shortened by 6 bases and J by 11 bases, with 11 bases between the two germline ends. The CDR3 has 11 amino acids. CDR1 and CDR2 from the germline V gene are MDHEN and SYDVKM.

As DNA, the CDR3 is TGTGCCTGGAGTTCAGGGGAGGGTAACACCATATATTTT. It is translated as CAWSSGEGNTIYF. The J gene is TRBJ1-3, the V gene TRBV30; tentatively, D is TRBD1 (6 bases). From germline, CDR1 is GTSNPN and CDR2 SVGIG (reference sequence). This CDR3 contains 13 residues. Trimming shortened V by 2 bases and J by 7 bases, and 12 bases separated the two germline ends. The full variable domain, rest sourced from reference TRBV30 and TRBJ1-3, is SQTIHQWPATLVQPVGSPLSLECTVEGTSNPNLYWYRQAAGRGLQLLFYSVGIGQISSEVPQNLSASRPQDRQFILSSKKLLLSDSGFYLCAWSSGEGNTIYFGEGSWLTVV.

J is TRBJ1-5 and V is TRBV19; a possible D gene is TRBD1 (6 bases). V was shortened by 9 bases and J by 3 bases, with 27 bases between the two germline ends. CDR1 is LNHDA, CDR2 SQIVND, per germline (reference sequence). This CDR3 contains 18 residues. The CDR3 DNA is TGTGCCAGCAAAACCGGGACAAGGGGAAGAGGTGCCAATCAGCCCCAGCATTTT. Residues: CASKTGTRGRGANQPQHF.

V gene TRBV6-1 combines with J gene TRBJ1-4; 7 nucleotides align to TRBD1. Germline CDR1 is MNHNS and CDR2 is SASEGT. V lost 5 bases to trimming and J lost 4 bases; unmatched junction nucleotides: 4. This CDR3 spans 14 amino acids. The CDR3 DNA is TGTGCCAGCAGTAGGACAGGACTTAATGAAAAACTGTTTTTT. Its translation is CASSRTGLNEKLFF.

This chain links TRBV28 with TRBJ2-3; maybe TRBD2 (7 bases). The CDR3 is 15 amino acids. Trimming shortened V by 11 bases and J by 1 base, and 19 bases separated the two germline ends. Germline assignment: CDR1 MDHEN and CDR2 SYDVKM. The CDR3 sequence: CAASKGGSRTDTQYF. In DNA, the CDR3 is TGTGCCGCATCAAAGGGGGGGTCGCGCACAGATACGCAGTATTTT.